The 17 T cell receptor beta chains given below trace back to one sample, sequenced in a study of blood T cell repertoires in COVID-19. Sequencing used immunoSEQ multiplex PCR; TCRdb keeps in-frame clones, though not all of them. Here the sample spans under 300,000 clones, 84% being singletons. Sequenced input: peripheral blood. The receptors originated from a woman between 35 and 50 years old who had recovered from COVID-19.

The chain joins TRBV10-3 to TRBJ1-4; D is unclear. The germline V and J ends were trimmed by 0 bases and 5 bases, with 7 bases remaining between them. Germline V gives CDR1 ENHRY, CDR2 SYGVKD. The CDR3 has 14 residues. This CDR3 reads CAISESSVNEKLFF. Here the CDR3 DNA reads TGTGCCATCAGTGAGTCTTCGGTGAATGAAAAACTGTTTTTT.

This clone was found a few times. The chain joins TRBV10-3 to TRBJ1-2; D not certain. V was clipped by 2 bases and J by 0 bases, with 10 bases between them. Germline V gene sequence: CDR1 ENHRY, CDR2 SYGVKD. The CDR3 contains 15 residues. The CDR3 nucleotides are TGTGCCATCAGTGAGGAGGGAATATCTAACTATGGCTACACCTTC. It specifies CAISEEGISNYGYTF.

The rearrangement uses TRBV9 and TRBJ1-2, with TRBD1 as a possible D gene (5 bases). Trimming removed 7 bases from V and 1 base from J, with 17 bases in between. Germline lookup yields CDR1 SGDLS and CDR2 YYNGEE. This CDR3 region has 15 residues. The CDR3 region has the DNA TGTGCCAGCGTTCCGGGGGGAAACTATAACTATGGCTACACCTTC. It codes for CASVPGGNYNYGYTF. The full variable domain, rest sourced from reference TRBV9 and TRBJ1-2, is DSGVTQTPKHLITATGQRVTLRCSPRSGDLSVYWYQQSLDQGLQFLIQYYNGEERAKGNILERFSAQQFPDLHSELNLSSLELGDSALYFCASVPGGNYNYGYTFGSGTRLTVV.

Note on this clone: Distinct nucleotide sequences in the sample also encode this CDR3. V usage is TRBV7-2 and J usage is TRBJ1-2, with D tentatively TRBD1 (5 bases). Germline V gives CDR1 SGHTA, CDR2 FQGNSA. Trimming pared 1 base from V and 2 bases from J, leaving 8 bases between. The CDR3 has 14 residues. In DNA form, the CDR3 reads TGTGCCAGCAGCTTAGGGCAGGGAAACTATGGCTACACCTTC. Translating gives CASSLGQGNYGYTF.

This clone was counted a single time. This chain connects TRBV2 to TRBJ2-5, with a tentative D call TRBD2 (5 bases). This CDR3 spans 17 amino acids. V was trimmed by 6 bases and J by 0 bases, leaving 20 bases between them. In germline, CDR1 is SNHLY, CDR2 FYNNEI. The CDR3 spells CASSYAQTGKYQETQYF. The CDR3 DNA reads TGTGCCAGCAGCTACGCTCAGACGGGGAAATACCAAGAGACCCAGTACTTC.

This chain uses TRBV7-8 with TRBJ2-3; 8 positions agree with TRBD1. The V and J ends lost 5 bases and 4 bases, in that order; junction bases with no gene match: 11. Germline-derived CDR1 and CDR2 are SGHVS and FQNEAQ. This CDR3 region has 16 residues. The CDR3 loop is CASSRDAGGGADTQYF. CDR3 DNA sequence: TGTGCCAGCAGCCGAGACGCAGGGGGCGGCGCAGATACGCAGTATTTT.

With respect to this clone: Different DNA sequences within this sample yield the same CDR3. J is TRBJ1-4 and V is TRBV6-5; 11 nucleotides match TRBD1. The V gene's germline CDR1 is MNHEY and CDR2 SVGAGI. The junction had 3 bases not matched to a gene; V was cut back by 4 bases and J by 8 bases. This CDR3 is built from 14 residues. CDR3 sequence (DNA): TGTGCCAGCAGTTCCGGGACAGGGGGAGAAAAACTGTTTTTT. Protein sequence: CASSSGTGGEKLFF.

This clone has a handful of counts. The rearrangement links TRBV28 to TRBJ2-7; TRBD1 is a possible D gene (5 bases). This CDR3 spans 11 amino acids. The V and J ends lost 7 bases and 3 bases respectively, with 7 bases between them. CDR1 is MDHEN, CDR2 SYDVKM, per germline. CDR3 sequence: CASTGNYEQYF. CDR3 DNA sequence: TGTGCCAGCACAGGGAACTACGAGCAGTACTTC.

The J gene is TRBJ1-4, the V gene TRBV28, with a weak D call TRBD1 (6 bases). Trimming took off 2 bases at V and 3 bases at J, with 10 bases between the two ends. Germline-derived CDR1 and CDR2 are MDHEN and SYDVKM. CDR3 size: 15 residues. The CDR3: CASSLGAGANEKLFF. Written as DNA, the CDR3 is TGTGCCAGCAGTTTAGGGGCAGGGGCTAATGAAAAACTGTTTTTT.

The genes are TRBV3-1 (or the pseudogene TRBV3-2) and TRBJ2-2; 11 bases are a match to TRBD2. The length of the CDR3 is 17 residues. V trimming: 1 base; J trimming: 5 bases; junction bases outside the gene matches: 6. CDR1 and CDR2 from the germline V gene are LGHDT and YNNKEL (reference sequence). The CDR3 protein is CASSQVGTSGGTGELFF. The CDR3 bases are TGTGCCAGCAGCCAAGTTGGGACTAGCGGTGGTACCGGGGAGCTGTTTTTT.

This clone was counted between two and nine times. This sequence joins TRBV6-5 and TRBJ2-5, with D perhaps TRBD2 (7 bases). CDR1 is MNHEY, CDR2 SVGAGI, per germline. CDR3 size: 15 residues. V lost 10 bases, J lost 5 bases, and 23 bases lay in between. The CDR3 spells CATRGRGSAGETQYF. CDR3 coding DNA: TGTGCCACCCGGGGGAGGGGGAGCGCTGGGGAGACCCAGTACTTC.

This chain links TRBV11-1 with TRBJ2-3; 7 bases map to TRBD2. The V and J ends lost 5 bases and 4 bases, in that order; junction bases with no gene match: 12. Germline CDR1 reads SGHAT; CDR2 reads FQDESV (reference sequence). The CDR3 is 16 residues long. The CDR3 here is CASSRGDPVTADTQYF. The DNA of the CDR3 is TGTGCCAGCAGCCGGGGGGATCCAGTTACGGCAGATACGCAGTATTTT.

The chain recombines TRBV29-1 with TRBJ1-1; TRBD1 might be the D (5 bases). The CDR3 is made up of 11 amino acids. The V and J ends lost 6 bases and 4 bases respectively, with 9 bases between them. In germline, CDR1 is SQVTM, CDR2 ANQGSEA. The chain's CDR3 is CSVETVTEAFF. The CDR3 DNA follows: TGCAGCGTAGAGACAGTCACTGAAGCTTTCTTT.

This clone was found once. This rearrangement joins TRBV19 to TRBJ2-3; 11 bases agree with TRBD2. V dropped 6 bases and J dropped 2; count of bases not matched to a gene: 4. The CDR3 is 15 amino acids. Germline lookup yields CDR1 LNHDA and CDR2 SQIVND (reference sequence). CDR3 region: CASRLAGGPTDTQYF. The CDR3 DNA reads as TGTGCCAGTAGGCTAGCGGGGGGACCCACAGATACGCAGTATTTT.

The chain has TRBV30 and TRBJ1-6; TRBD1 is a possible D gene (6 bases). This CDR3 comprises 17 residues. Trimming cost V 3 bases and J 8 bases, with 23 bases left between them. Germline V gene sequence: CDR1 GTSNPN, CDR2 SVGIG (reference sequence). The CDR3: CAWSATLTGQNHSPLHF. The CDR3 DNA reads TGTGCCTGGAGCGCCACTCTGACAGGACAAAACCATTCACCCCTCCACTTT.

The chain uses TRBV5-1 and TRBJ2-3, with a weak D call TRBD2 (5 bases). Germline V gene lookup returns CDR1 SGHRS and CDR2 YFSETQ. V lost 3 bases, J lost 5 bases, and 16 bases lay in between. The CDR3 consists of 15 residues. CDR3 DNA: TGCGCCAGCAGCTCGGACGGCCCGAGGGAAGATACGCAGTATTTT. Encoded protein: CASSSDGPREDTQYF.

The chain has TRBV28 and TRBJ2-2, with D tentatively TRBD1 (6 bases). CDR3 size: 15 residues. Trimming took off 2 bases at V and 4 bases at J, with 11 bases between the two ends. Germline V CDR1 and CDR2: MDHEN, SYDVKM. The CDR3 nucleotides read TGTGCCAGCAGTTTACAGGGGCTGGTCACCGGGGAGCTGTTTTTT. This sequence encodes CASSLQGLVTGELFF.